The source of this TCR beta chain is a study of blood T cell repertoires in COVID-19. Repertoires were generated with immunoSEQ multiplex PCR, while TCRdb's copy carries only in-frame clones and drops some. Among over 200,000 clones listed, just over 85% were seen once. The sample taken for sequencing was peripheral blood. The clonotype comes from a young man who had recovered from COVID-19.

The CDR3: CASSNAGGPFGTGELFF. The CDR3 coding sequence is TGCGCCAGCAGTAATGCGGGGGGGCCTTTTGGCACCGGGGAGCTGTTTTTT. V is TRBV10-1 and J is TRBJ2-2; the match to TRBD2 covers 9 bases. This CDR3 has 17 amino acids. The germline CDR1 and CDR2 sequences are WNHNN and SYGVQD (reference sequence). The V gene end was trimmed by 5 bases and the J gene end by 4 bases; junction bases not matched to a gene: 11.